These 15 T cell receptor beta chains came from one sample sequenced in a study of identical twins. TCRdb used MiXCR to reprocess the 5' RACE reads, holding one entry per CDR3 protein. The data show under 1 million distinct CDR3 sequences, 9% to 15% seen once. These data were also reused for a study on yellow fever vaccine responses in identical twins.

Material: PBMCs. These receptors were collected from a woman aged 18 to 35 in good health.

The table lists this clonotype with a few counts. The V call is TRBV14, the J call TRBJ2-1; TRBD2 might be the D (5 bases). This CDR3 is 16 amino acids long. V was pared by 4 bases and J by 2 bases, with 15 bases between. Germline assignment: CDR1 SGHDN and CDR2 FVKESK. CDR3 in DNA: TGTGCCAGCAGCCCCTTCACAGCGGCTACCTACAATGAGCAGTTCTTC. It specifies CASSPFTAATYNEQFF.

This clonotype turned up a few times. J is TRBJ2-7 and V is TRBV20-1; D call uncertain. CDR3 size: 11 residues. CDR1 and CDR2 from the germline V gene are DFQATT and SNEGSKA (reference sequence). V shed 4 bases and J shed 4 bases, with 8 bases lying between them. As DNA, the CDR3 is TGCAGTGCTATTTCCGGATACGAGCAGTACTTC. It specifies CSAISGYEQYF.

This clonotype appeared many times. V usage is TRBV7-7 and J usage is TRBJ2-1; D could derive from TRBD1 or TRBD2 (5 bases each). The CDR3 runs to 15 residues. V lost 1 base to trimming and J lost 7 bases, with 14 bases between them. CDR1 is SSHAT and CDR2 is FNYEAQ in the germline V gene (reference sequence). The CDR3 DNA follows: TGTGCCAGCAGCTTAGGGGGGTCAGGGAGAAATGAGCAGTTCTTC. It specifies CASSLGGSGRNEQFF.

This clonotype has only a few counts. The chain links TRBV28 to TRBJ1-2; no reliable D call. The CDR3 is made up of 14 amino acids. V gave up 5 bases and J gave up 7 bases, with 17 bases separating them. Looked up from germline, CDR1 is MDHEN and CDR2 is SYDVKM. The CDR3 bases are TGTGCCAGCAGTCCTCTCCTTTCGGCTTTTGGCTACACCTTC. Encoded protein: CASSPLLSAFGYTF.

This clonotype was counted many times. This chain links TRBV5-1 with TRBJ1-1, with unresolved D. This CDR3 comprises 14 residues. Germline V gene sequence: CDR1 SGHRS, CDR2 YFSETQ. The ends were cut back, 0 bases at V and 8 bases at J, with 14 bases in the middle. For the CDR3, the DNA is TGCGCCAGCAGCTTGGCTTTTCAGCCGCTAGAAGCTTTCTTT. Protein product: CASSLAFQPLEAFF.

The chain has TRBV24-1 and TRBJ2-3; either TRBD1 or TRBD2 may supply D (5 bases each). This CDR3 comprises 16 residues. The V gene's germline CDR1 is KGHDR and CDR2 SFDVKD. Deletions cut 1 base from V and 0 bases from J, with 10 bases between. CDR3 DNA: TGTGCCACCAGTGATTTCACGGGGACCAGCACAGATACGCAGTATTTT. Translated, it gives CATSDFTGTSTDTQYF.

The V gene is TRBV24-1, the J gene TRBJ2-1; maybe TRBD2 (7 bases). Germline V CDR1 and CDR2: KGHDR, SFDVKD. This CDR3 spans 16 amino acids. V was cut by 4 bases and J by 8 bases, with 20 bases left in between. In nucleotides, the CDR3 is TGTGCCACCAGTGACCCCGGGCGGGGGCGCAAGGATGAGCAGTTCTTC. Protein sequence: CATSDPGRGRKDEQFF.

The chain links TRBV3-1 to TRBJ2-7; TRBD1 or TRBD2 may be the D gene (6 bases each). This CDR3 comprises 14 residues. The V and J ends lost 3 bases and 6 bases respectively, with 15 bases between them. CDR1 is LGHDT and CDR2 is YNNKEL in the germline V gene (reference sequence). The CDR3 sequence is CASSQAGGGGEQYF. As DNA, the CDR3 is TGTGCCAGCAGCCAGGCCGGAGGGGGAGGCGAGCAGTACTTC.

This clonotype turned up a few times. This chain uses TRBV20-1 with TRBJ2-5, with 7 nucleotides matching TRBD1. Germline assignment: CDR1 DFQATT and CDR2 SNEGSKA (reference sequence). V was clipped by 6 bases and J by 3 bases; unmatched bases: 4. The CDR3 extends over 12 amino acids. The CDR3 sequence: CSAFDREETQYF. CDR3 in DNA: TGCAGTGCCTTCGACAGGGAAGAGACCCAGTACTTC.

This clonotype was seen only a few times. The V call is TRBV10-3, the J call TRBJ1-1; D gene unclear. From germline, CDR1 is ENHRY and CDR2 SYGVKD. The CDR3 contains 15 residues. Trimming pared 0 bases from V and 1 base from J, leaving 9 bases between. In DNA form, the CDR3 reads TGTGCCATCAGTGAGTCCGGACGGAAGAACACTGAAGCTTTCTTT. This sequence encodes CAISESGRKNTEAFF.

A few counts support this clonotype. V usage is TRBV28 and J usage is TRBJ2-1, with D tentatively TRBD2 (6 bases). The germline V gene has CDR1 MDHEN and CDR2 SYDVKM. The CDR3 loop spans 14 amino acids. Trimming cost V 8 bases and J 9 bases, with 20 bases left between them. The DNA for the CDR3 is TGTGCCAGCTACGGGCGGGAATTTTATGGTGAGCAGTTCTTC. It is translated as CASYGREFYGEQFF.

This clonotype appeared a few times. This rearrangement joins TRBV19 to TRBJ2-4; D ambiguous. V was trimmed by 5 bases and J by 8 bases, leaving 13 bases between them. The CDR3 is 13 residues long. CDR1 and CDR2 from the germline V gene are LNHDA and SQIVND (reference sequence). This chain's CDR3 is CASSQTIQDIQYF. CDR3 nucleotides: TGTGCCAGTAGTCAGACAATCCAAGACATTCAGTACTTC.

This clonotype was counted at least ten times. The rearrangement joins TRBV5-1 to TRBJ1-2; D perhaps matches TRBD1 (5 bases). Trimming stripped 4 bases from V and 3 bases from J, with 13 bases between. The CDR3 is made up of 14 amino acids. Germline V lookup: CDR1 SGHRS, CDR2 YFSETQ. The CDR3 spells CASSTEPGYYGYTF. The DNA for the CDR3 is TGCGCCAGCAGCACCGAACCAGGGTACTATGGCTACACCTTC.

The chain combines TRBV7-2 with TRBJ2-7, with D possibly being TRBD1 or TRBD2 (5 bases each). This CDR3 comprises 16 residues. Germline V gives CDR1 SGHTA, CDR2 FQGNSA. The V end lost 2 bases, the J end lost 5 bases, and 19 bases lay between the germline ends. The CDR3 loop is CASSLSSKQAWHEQYF. The CDR3 DNA reads TGTGCCAGCAGCTTATCTAGCAAACAGGCATGGCACGAGCAGTACTTC.

The table lists this clonotype with many counts. This sequence joins TRBV7-9 and TRBJ2-7; D perhaps matches TRBD1 (6 bases). V lost 4 bases, J lost 4 bases, and 8 bases lay in between. Germline V CDR1 and CDR2: SEHNR, FQNEAQ (reference sequence). There are 12 residues in the CDR3. The CDR3 here is CASSSGQYEQYF. The CDR3 DNA reads TGTGCCAGCAGCTCGGGACAATACGAGCAGTACTTC.